Detailed here is one T cell receptor (beta chain). The antigen is unknown. The CDR3 loop spans 13 amino acids. Germline CDR1 reads KGHDR; CDR2 reads SFDVKD. V was pared by 10 bases and J by 4 bases, with 16 bases between. This sample stems from a study of T cell responses to AZD1222 COVID-19 vaccine. Only in-frame clones appear in the TCRdb table, and some are missing; sequencing was by immunoSEQ multiplex PCR. The profile shows some 150,000 clones, about nine tenths of them singletons. Study observations and caveats: The repertoires were collected only after the peak T cell response. White British people made up most donors, females outnumbered males, and clonal diversity was possibly underestimated. Following two doses of AZD1222, Spike-specific TCR breadth and depth rose.

This material consisted of peripheral blood, taken 28 days after the second AZD1222 dose. This sequence joins TRBV24-1 and TRBJ2-7; possibly TRBD1 or TRBD2 for D (5 bases each). The receptor was derived from an adult who received the AZD1222 COVID-19 vaccine. The CDR3 region has the DNA TGTGCCACTGGGACGGCCATAGCGTACGAGCAGTACTTC. Its translation is CATGTAIAYEQYF.